The clone carrying this TCR beta chain has just a few counts. The antigen remains undetermined. These data come from a study of T cell responses to AZD1222 COVID-19 vaccine. Germline V gene lookup returns CDR1 SGHDT and CDR2 YYEEEE. The CDR3 is 16 amino acids. V lost 1 base, J lost 0 bases, and 4 bases stayed unmatched. Study outcomes and limitations: Clonal diversity may have been underestimated in mostly white British donors. Nearly half of spike-specific TCRs reportedly go after variant regions that carry no mutations. Elevations in Spike-specific TCR breadth and depth followed administration of two AZD1222 doses. Repertoires were obtained only post-peak T cell response.

Libraries were prepared by immunoSEQ multiplex PCR; TCRdb keeps only in-frame clonotypes and omits some of them. The sample records tens of thousands of clones, just over 85% being singletons. The chain recombines TRBV5-6 with TRBJ1-3; 7 positions agree with TRBD1. The receptor comes from an adult in good health. Sequences were derived from peripheral blood, sampled on day 0 of AZD1222 vaccination. The CDR3 coding sequence is TGTGCCAGCAGCTTGTACGGGACAGTCTCTGGAAACACCATATATTTT. Residues: CASSLYGTVSGNTIYF. Variable domain in full (rest from reference TRBV5-6 and TRBJ1-3): DAGVTQSPTHLIKTRGQQVTLRCSPKSGHDTVSWYQQALGQGPQFIFQYYEEEERQRGNFPDRFSGHQFPNYSSELNVNALLLGDSALYLCASSLYGTVSGNTIYFGEGSWLTVV.